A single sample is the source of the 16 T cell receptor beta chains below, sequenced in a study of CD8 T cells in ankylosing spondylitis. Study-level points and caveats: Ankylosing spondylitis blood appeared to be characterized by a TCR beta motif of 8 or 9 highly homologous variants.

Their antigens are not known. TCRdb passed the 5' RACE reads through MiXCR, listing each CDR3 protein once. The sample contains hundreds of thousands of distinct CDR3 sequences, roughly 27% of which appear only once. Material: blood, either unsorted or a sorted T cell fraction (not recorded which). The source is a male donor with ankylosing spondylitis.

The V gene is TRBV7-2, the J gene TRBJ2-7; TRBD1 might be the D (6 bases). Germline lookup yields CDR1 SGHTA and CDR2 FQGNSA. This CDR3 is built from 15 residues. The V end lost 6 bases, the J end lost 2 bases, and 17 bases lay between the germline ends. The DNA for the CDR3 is TGTGCCAGCAGTCCAAACAGGGTAGGGGCCTACGAGCAGTACTTC. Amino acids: CASSPNRVGAYEQYF.

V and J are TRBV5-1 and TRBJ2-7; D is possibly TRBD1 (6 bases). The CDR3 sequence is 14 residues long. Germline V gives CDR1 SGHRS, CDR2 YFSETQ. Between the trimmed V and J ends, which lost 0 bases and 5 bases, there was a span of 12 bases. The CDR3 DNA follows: TGCGCCAGCAGCTTGGCCGGGACAACTCACGAGCAGTACTTC. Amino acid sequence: CASSLAGTTHEQYF.

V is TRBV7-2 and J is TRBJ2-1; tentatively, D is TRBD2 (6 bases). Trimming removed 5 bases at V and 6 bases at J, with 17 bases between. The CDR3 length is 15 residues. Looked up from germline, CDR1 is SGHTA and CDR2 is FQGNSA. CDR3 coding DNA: TGTGCCAGCAGCCCCGGCGGGACTGGGGGCAATGAGCAGTTCTTC. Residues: CASSPGGTGGNEQFF.

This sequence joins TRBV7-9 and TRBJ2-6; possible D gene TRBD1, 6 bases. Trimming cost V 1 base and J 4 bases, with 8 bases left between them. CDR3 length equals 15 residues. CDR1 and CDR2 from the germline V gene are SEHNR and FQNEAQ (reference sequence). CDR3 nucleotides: TGTGCCAGCAGCTTAGAACAGGGAGGGGCCAACGTCCTGACTTTC. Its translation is CASSLEQGGANVLTF.

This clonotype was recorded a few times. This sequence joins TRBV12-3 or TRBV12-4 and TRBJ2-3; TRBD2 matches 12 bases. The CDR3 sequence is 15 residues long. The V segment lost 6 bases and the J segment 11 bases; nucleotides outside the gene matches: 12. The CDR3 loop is CASSEGLAGRVRQYF. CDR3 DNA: TGTGCCAGCAGCGAGGGACTAGCGGGCCGGGTTAGGCAGTATTTT.

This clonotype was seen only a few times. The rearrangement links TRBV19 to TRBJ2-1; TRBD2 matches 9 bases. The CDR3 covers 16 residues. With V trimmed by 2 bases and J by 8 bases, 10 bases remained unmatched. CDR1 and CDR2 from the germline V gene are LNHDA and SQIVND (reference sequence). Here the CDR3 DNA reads TGTGCCAGTAGTATAAGCGCGGGAGGGCCGGGGTATGAGCAGTTCTTC. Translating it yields CASSISAGGPGYEQFF.

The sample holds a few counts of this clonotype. CDR3 amino acids: CASSWENQPQHF. CDR3 nucleotides: TGTGCCAGTAGTTGGGAGAATCAGCCCCAGCATTTT. The chain has TRBV19 and TRBJ1-5; no clear D. V dropped 5 bases and J dropped 4 bases, with 6 bases sitting between them. CDR3 length: 12 residues. Germline CDR1 is LNHDA and CDR2 is SQIVND (reference sequence).

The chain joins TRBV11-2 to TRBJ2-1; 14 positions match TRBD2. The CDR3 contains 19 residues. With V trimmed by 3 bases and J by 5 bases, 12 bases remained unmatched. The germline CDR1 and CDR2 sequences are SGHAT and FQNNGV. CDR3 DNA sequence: TGTGCCAGCAGCTTCGTTGCTGGGACTAGCGGGAGAGTTAACAATGAGCAGTTCTTC. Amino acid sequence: CASSFVAGTSGRVNNEQFF.

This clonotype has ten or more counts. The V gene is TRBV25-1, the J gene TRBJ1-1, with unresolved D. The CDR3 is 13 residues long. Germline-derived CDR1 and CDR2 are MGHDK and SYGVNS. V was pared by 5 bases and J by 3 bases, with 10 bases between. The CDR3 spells CASSLLGDTEAFF. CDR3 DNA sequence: TGTGCCAGCAGTCTTCTCGGAGACACTGAAGCTTTCTTT.

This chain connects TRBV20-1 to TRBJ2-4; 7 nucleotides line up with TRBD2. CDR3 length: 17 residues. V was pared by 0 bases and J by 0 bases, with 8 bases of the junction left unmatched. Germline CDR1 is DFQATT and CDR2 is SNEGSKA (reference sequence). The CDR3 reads CSARDPGGSAAKNIQYF. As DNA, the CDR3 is TGCAGTGCTAGAGATCCGGGGGGTAGCGCAGCCAAAAACATTCAGTACTTC.

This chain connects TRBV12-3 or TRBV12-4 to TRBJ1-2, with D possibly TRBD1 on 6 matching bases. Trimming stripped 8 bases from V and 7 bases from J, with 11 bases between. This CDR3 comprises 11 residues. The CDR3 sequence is CASRVRGGYTF. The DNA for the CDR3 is TGTGCCAGCCGAGTCAGGGGTGGCTACACCTTC.

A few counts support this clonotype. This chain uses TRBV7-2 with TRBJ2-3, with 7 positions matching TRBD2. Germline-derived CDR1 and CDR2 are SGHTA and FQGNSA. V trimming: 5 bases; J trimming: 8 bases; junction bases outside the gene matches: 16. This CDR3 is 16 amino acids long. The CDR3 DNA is TGTGCCAGCAGCCTCGTTCCCGGGGGGAGAGAGGGTACGCAGTATTTT. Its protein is CASSLVPGGREGTQYF.

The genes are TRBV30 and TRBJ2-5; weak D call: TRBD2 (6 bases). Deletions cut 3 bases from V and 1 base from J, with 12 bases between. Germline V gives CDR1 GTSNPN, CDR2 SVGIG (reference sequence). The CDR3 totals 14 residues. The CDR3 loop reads CAWRGLATQETQYF. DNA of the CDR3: TGTGCCTGGAGGGGCCTAGCGACCCAAGAGACCCAGTACTTC.

The CDR3 DNA reads as TGTGCCACCAGCAGAGAACAGGGCCGCACAGATACGCAGTATTTT. It encodes CATSREQGRTDTQYF. This chain links TRBV15 with TRBJ2-3, with D possibly being TRBD1 (6 bases). Germline V lookup: CDR1 LNHNV, CDR2 YYDKDF (reference sequence). V lost 0 bases, J lost 1 base, and 8 bases lay in between. The CDR3 spans 15 residues.

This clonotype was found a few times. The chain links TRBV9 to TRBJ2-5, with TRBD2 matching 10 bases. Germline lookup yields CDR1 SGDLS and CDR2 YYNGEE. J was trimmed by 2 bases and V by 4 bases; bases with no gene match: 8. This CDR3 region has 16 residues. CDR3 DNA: TGTGCCAGCAGCCCCAGCGTAGCGGGGGGTCAAGAGACCCAGTACTTC. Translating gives CASSPSVAGGQETQYF.

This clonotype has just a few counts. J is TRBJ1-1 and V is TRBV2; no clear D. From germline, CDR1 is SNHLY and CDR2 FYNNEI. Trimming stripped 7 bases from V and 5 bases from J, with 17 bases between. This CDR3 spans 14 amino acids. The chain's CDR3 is CASTSGFENTEAFF. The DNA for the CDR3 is TGTGCCAGCACCTCGGGATTCGAGAATACTGAAGCTTTCTTT.